Below, 10 T cell receptor beta chains from the same sample are listed, as sequenced in a study of T cells after yellow fever vaccination. TCRdb reanalysed the 5' RACE reads using MiXCR and keeps one entry per CDR3 protein. The sample includes around 400,000 distinct CDR3 sequences, approximately 10% of them seen just once. Here the sequenced sample was PBMCs, taken on the day of the first yellow fever vaccination. The receptors were sampled from a man in his late teens or twenties who received the YFV17D yellow fever vaccine.

V is TRBV19 and J is TRBJ1-1; D may be TRBD1 (6 bases). Germline lookup yields CDR1 LNHDA and CDR2 SQIVND (reference sequence). CDR3 length equals 13 residues. The V end lost 3 bases, the J end lost 5 bases, and 10 bases lay between the germline ends. The CDR3 DNA follows: TGTGCCAGTAGTATTAAGGGGGATACTGAAGCTTTCTTT. This translates into CASSIKGDTEAFF.

A few counts support this clonotype. The V gene is TRBV20-1, the J gene TRBJ2-7, with D tentatively TRBD2 (5 bases). CDR1 and CDR2 from the germline V gene are DFQATT and SNEGSKA (reference sequence). There are 15 residues in the CDR3. Between the trimmed V and J ends, which lost 0 bases and 2 bases, there was a span of 14 bases. CDR3 region: CSARDRTYGTYEQYV. In DNA form, the CDR3 reads TGCAGTGCTAGAGATCGGACTTACGGGACCTACGAGCAGTACGTC.

The genes are TRBV12-3 or TRBV12-4 and TRBJ1-5; 7 nucleotides agree with TRBD1. V dropped 6 bases and J dropped 3; count of bases not matched to a gene: 5. The CDR3 has 14 residues. The CDR3 nucleotides read TGTGCCAGCAGCAGGGGGTTCCCCAATCAGCCCCAGCATTTT. Translated: CASSRGFPNQPQHF.

This clonotype was counted ten times or more. The V call is TRBV27, the J call TRBJ1-4; D ambiguous. Looked up from germline, CDR1 is MNHEY and CDR2 is SMNVEV (reference sequence). This CDR3 spans 15 amino acids. Trimming removed 6 bases at V and 0 bases at J, with 11 bases between. The CDR3 DNA follows: TGTGCCAGCAGCCCCGTTTGGGCAACTAATGAAAAACTGTTTTTT. It translates to CASSPVWATNEKLFF. The complete variable domain, with remaining parts taken from reference TRBV27 and TRBJ1-4, reads EAQVTQNPRYLITVTGKKLTVTCSQNMNHEYMSWYRQDPGLGLRQIYYSMNVEVTDKGDVPEGYKVSRKEKRNFPLILESPSPNQTSLYFCASSPVWATNEKLFFGSGTQLSVL.

At least ten counts were recorded for this clonotype. The chain recombines TRBV5-1 with TRBJ1-3, with 7 positions matching TRBD1. Germline CDR1 and CDR2: SGHRS and YFSETQ. This CDR3 region has 15 residues. V shed 0 bases, J shed 2 bases, and the junction held 2 bases outside the gene matches. The CDR3 DNA reads TGCGCCAGCAGCTTGGGAGGACAGGCTGGAAACACCATATATTTT. This translates into CASSLGGQAGNTIYF.

The J gene is TRBJ1-2, the V gene TRBV18, with unresolved D. The CDR3 has 15 residues. V lost 3 bases to trimming and J lost 1 base, with 12 bases between them. CDR1 KGHSH and CDR2 LQKENI come from the germline V gene. In DNA, the CDR3 is TGTGCCAGCTCACCCCCAAGTCGGGATAACTATGGCTACACCTTC. It specifies CASSPPSRDNYGYTF.

Only a few counts were recorded for this clonotype. V gene TRBV9 combines with J gene TRBJ1-2, with D possibly being TRBD1 (6 bases). The V end was cut by 5 bases, the J end by 7 bases, with 15 bases between. This CDR3 is 13 amino acids long. Germline CDR1 reads SGDLS; CDR2 reads YYNGEE. CDR3 in amino acids: CASSITGLGGYTF. DNA for the CDR3: TGTGCCAGCAGTATAACAGGGTTGGGTGGCTACACCTTC.

The V and J genes are TRBV20-1 and TRBJ2-3; weak D call: TRBD2 (5 bases). CDR1 DFQATT and CDR2 SNEGSKA come from the germline V gene (reference sequence). Trimming cost V 5 bases and J 0 bases, with 9 bases left between them. The CDR3 is 13 amino acids. CDR3 in DNA: TGCAGTGCTGCCCGAGGGAGCACAGATACGCAGTATTTT. Its translation is CSAARGSTDTQYF.

The rearrangement links TRBV5-4 to TRBJ2-7; D gene ambiguous. V shed 5 bases and J shed 3 bases, with 9 bases lying between them. CDR3 size: 12 residues. Per germline, CDR1 SGHNT and CDR2 YYREEE (reference sequence). For the CDR3, the DNA is TGTGCCAGCAGTCAGCACGGCTACGAGCAGTACTTC. Encoded protein: CASSQHGYEQYF.

V and J are TRBV7-9 and TRBJ2-1; a weak D match, TRBD1 (5 bases). The CDR3 runs 15 residues. Trimming pared 3 bases from V and 4 bases from J, leaving 13 bases between. The germline V gene has CDR1 SEHNR and CDR2 FQNEAQ (reference sequence). The CDR3 here is CASSFRGRGYNEQFF. As DNA, the CDR3 is TGTGCCAGCAGCTTCCGAGGTAGGGGTTACAATGAGCAGTTCTTC.